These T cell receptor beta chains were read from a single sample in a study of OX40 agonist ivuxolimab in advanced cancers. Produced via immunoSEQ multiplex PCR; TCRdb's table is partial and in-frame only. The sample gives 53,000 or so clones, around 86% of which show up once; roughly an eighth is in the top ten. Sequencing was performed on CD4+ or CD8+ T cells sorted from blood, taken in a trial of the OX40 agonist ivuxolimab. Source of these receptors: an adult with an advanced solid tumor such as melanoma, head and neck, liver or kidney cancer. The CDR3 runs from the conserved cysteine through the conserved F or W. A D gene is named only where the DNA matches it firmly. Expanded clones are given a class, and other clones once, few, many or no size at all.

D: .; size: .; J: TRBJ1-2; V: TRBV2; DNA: TGTGCCAGCAGACGGACATCGAGTTCAGTTAGCTATGGCTACACCTTC; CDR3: CASRRTSSSVSYGYTF
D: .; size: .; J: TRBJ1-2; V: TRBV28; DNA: TGTGCCACCTCGGTAGGAGGGAACTATGGCTACACCTTC; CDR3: CATSVGGNYGYTF
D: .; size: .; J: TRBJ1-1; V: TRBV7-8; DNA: TGTGCCAGCAGCTCCCTCTGGGTATCTGAAGCTTTCTTT; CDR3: CASSSLWVSEAFF
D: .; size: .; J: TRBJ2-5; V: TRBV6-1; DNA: TGTGCCAGCAGCCCCCCTCGAGGGGCCAAGGAGACCCAGTACTTC; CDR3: CASSPPRGAKETQYF
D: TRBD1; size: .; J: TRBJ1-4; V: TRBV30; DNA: TGTGCCTGGAGTGTAACAGGGGCTAATGAAAAACTGTTTTTT; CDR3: CAWSVTGANEKLFF
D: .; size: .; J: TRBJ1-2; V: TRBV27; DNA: TGTGCCAGCAGTTTAAGAGGGCAGGGTGGCTACACCTTC; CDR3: CASSLRGQGGYTF
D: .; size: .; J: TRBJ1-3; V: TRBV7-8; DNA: TGTGCCAGCAGCTTAGCGACAGGACCAACTTCGAGCTCTGGAAACACCATATATTTT; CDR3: CASSLATGPTSSSGNTIYF
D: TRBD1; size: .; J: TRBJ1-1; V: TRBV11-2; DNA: TGTGCCAGCAGCTACCGGGACAGGGGGTACACTGAAGCTTTCTTT; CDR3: CASSYRDRGYTEAFF
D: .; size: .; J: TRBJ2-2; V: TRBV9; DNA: TGTGCCAGCAGCGTAGCTCTAGGGCACACCGGGGAGCTGTTTTTT; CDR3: CASSVALGHTGELFF
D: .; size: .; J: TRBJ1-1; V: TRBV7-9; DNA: TGTGCCAGCAGCTTAGGGTCCGGACCCGACACTGAAGCTTTCTTT; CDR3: CASSLGSGPDTEAFF
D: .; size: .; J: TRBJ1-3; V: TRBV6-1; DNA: TGTGCCGTCGGAACAGGGACCGGAAACACCATATATTTT; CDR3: CAVGTGTGNTIYF
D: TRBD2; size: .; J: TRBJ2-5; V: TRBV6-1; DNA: TGTGCCAGCAGTGAAGAGGGGAGGGCTCGGGAGACCCAGTACTTC; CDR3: CASSEEGRARETQYF
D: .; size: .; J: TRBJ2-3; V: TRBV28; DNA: TGTGCCAGCATCGGACAGTTACGCACAGATACGCAGTATTTT; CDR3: CASIGQLRTDTQYF
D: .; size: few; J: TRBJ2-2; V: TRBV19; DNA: TGTGCCAGTAGTAACAGGGCCTACACCGGGGAGCTGTTTTTT; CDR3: CASSNRAYTGELFF
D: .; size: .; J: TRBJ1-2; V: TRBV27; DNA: TGTGCCAGCAGCTTTCGGGGGACACTGGTACCTAACTATGGCTACACCTTC; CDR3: CASSFRGTLVPNYGYTF
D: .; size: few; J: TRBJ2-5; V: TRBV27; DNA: TGTGCCAGCCGGTTCGGTTACCAAGAGACCCAGTACTTC; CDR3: CASRFGYQETQYF
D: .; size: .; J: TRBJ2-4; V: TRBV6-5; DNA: TGTGCCAGCAGTCCGTCTCAACTAGCCAAAAACATTCAGTACTTC; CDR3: CASSPSQLAKNIQYF
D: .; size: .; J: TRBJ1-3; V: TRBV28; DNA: TGTGCCAGCAGTTTACCGGGGAATGGAAACACCATATATTTT; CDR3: CASSLPGNGNTIYF
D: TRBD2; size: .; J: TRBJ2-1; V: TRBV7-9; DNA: TGTGCCAGCAGGAGACCGGGGGGAAGGCACAATGAGCAGTTCTTC; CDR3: CASRRPGGRHNEQFF
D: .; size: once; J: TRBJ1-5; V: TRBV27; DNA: TGTGCCAGCAGTTTAGCTGGGAATCAGCCCCAGCATTTT; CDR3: CASSLAGNQPQHF
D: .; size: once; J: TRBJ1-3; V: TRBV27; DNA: TGTGCCAGCAGTCGGTCGAGCTCTGGAAACACCATATATTTT; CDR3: CASSRSSSGNTIYF
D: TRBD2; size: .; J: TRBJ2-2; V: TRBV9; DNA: TGTGCCAGCAGCGTAGGAGGACGCGGGAGACAACTCACCGGGGAGCTGTTTTTT; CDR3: CASSVGGRGRQLTGELFF
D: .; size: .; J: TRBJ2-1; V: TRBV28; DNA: TGTGCCAGCAGCCTTTCAGTTGAGCAGTTCTTC; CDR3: CASSLSVEQFF
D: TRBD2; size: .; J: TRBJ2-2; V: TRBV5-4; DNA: TGTGCCAGCAGCTCGAGACTAGCGGGAGGGCCGGACGGGGAGCTGTTTTTT; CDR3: CASSSRLAGGPDGELFF
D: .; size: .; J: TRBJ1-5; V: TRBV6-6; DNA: TGTGCCAGCAAGGGGAACAATCAGCCCCAGCATTTT; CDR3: CASKGNNQPQHF
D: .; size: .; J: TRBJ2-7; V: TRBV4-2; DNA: TGTGCCAGCAGCCAAGTGGGTGTCGAGCAGTACTTC; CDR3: CASSQVGVEQYF
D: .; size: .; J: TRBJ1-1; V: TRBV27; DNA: TGTGCCAGCAGTAGGTTTGGGGGGGACACTGAAGCTTTCTTT; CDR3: CASSRFGGDTEAFF
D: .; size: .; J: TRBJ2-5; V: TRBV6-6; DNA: TGTGCCAGCAGTTACTCGGCCCCACCGGGAGAGACCCAGTACTTC; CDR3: CASSYSAPPGETQYF
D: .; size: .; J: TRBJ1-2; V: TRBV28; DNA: TGTGCCAGCAGCCTGGTAGGACGTGGCTACACCTTC; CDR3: CASSLVGRGYTF
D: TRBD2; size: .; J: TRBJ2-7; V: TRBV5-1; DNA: TGCGCCAGCAGCTTGGCCAGCGGGAGCTCCTACGAGCAGTACTTC; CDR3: CASSLASGSSYEQYF
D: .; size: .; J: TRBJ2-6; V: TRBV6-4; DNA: TGTGCCAGCAGTGACAACTCTGGGGCCAACGTCCTGACTTTC; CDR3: CASSDNSGANVLTF
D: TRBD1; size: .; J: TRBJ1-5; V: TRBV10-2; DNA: TGCGCCAGCAGTGACCAGGGGGCGGGCAATCAGCCCCAGCATTTT; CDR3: CASSDQGAGNQPQHF
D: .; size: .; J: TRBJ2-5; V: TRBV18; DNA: TGTGCCAGCTCACCACAGGGAGTTCAAGAGACCCAGTACTTC; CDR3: CASSPQGVQETQYF
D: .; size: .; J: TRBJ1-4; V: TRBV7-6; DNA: TGTGCCAGCAGCTCCTCCGGGACAAAGAATGAAAAACTGTTTTTT; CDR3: CASSSSGTKNEKLFF
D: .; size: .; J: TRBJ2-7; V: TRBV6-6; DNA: TGTGCCAGCAGCCCCAGGCCAACCACCTACGAGCAGTACTTC; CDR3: CASSPRPTTYEQYF
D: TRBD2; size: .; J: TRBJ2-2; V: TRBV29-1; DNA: TGCAGCGTTGGGGCTAGCGGGAATGTCGGGGAGCTGTTTTTT; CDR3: CSVGASGNVGELFF
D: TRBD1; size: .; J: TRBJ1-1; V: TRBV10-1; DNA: TGCGCCAGCAGTGATCCAGGGGGCACTGAAGCTTTCTTT; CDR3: CASSDPGGTEAFF
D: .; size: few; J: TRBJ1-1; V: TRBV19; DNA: TGTGCCAGTAGTATTCGGGGGCCCTACACTGAAGCTTTCTTT; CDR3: CASSIRGPYTEAFF
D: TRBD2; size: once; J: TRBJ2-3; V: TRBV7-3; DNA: TGTGCCAGCAGCTTAAGAACTAGCGGAAACACAGATACGCAGTATTTT; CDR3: CASSLRTSGNTDTQYF
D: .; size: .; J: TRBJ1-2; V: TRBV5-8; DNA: TGTGCCAGCAGCTTGCAAAAGGGATCTAACTATGGCTACACCTTC; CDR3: CASSLQKGSNYGYTF
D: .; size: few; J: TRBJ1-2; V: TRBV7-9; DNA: TGTGCCAGCAGCCAACGAGACAGAGTAGGCTACACCTTC; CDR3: CASSQRDRVGYTF
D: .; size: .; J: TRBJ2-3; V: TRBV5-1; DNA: TGCGCCAGCAGCCCCCAGGGGAGGTATGGAGATACGCAGTATTTT; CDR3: CASSPQGRYGDTQYF
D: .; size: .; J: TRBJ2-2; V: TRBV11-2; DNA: TGTGCCAGCAGCTTAGTACGCGCGGGGCAGACCGGGGAGCTGTTTTTT; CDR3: CASSLVRAGQTGELFF
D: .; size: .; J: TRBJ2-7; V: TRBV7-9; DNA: TGTGCCAGCAGGCCTACAGGCTCATACGAGCAGTACTTC; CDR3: CASRPTGSYEQYF
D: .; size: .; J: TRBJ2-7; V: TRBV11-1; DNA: TGTGCCAGCAGCTCCATTAGCCGCTACGAGCAGTACTTC; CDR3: CASSSISRYEQYF
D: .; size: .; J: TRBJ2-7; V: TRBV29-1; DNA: TGCAGCGTTGAAGATCTGGCGGGAAGCTACGAGCAGTACTTC; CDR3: CSVEDLAGSYEQYF
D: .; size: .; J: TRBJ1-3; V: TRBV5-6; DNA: TGTGCCAGCAGCGTCAACCGGGCCTCTGGAAACACCATATATTTT; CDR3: CASSVNRASGNTIYF
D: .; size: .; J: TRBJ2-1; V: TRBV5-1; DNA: TGCGCCAGCAGCCTGACAGACCTTTACAATGAGCAGTTCTTC; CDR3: CASSLTDLYNEQFF
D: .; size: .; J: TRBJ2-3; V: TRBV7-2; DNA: TGTGCCAGCAGCAGGTACGCAGATACGCAGTATTTT; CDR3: CASSRYADTQYF
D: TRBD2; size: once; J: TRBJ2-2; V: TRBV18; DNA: TGTGCCAGCTCACTTACTTCGACTAGCGGGAGAGGGTCCGGGGAGCTGTTTTTT; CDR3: CASSLTSTSGRGSGELFF
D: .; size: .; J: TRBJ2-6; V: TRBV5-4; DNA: TGTGCCAGCAGCGACGGACGGAACTCTGGGGCCAACGTCCTGACTTTC; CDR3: CASSDGRNSGANVLTF
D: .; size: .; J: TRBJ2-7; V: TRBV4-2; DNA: TGTGCCAGCAGCCAAGAGTGGGGGAGTTCCTACGAGCAGTACTTC; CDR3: CASSQEWGSSYEQYF
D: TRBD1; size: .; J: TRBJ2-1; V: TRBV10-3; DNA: TGTGCCATCAGTGGGGGACAGGGTTACTATGAGCAGTTCTTC; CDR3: CAISGGQGYYEQFF
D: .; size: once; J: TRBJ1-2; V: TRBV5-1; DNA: TGCGCCAGCAGCGATAGGACAGCGAAAAGTGGCTACACCTTC; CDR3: CASSDRTAKSGYTF
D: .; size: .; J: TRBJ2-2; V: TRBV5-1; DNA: TGCGCCAGCAGGGCCAGGCTCCCCGGGGAGCTGTTTTTT; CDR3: CASRARLPGELFF